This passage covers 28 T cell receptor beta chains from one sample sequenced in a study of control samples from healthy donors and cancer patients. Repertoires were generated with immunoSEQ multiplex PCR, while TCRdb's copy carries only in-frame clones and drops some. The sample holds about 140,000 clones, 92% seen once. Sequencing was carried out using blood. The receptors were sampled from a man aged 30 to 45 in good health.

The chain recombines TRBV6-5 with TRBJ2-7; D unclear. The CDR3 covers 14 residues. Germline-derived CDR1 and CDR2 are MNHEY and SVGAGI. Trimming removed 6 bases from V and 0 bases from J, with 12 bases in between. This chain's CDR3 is CASSPNWSSYEQYF. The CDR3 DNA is TGTGCCAGCAGCCCAAACTGGAGCTCCTACGAGCAGTACTTC.

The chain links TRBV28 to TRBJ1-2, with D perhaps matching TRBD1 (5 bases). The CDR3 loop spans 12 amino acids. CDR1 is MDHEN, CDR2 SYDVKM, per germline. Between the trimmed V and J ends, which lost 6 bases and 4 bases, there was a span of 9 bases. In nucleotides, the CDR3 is TGTGCCAGCAGCCTGGGACTCTATGGCTACACCTTC. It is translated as CASSLGLYGYTF.

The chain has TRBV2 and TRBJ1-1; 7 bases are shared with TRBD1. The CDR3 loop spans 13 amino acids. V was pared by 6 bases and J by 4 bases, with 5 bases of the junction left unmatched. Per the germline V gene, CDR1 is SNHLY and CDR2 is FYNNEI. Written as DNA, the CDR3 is TGTGCCAGCAGGAAGGGGGCAGGCACTGAAGCTTTCTTT. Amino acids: CASRKGAGTEAFF. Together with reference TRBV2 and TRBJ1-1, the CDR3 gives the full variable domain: EPEVTQTPSHQVTQMGQEVILRCVPISNHLYFYWYRQILGQKVEFLVSFYNNEISEKSEIFDDQFSVERPDGSNFTLKIRSTKLEDSAMYFCASRKGAGTEAFFGQGTRLTVV.

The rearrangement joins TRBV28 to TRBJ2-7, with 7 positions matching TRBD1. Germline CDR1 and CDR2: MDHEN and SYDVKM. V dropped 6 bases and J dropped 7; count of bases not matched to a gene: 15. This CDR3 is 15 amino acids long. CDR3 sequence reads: CASSGIRDSPFEQYF. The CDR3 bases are TGTGCCAGCAGCGGAATCCGGGACAGTCCCTTTGAGCAGTACTTC.

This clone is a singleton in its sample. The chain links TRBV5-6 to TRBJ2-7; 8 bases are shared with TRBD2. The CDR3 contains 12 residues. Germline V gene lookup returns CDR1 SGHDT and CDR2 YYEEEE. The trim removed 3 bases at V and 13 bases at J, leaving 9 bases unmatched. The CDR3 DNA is TGTGCCAGCAGCTCCGACGACGGGACTAGTTACTTC. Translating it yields CASSSDDGTSYF.

This CDR3 is CASSFSGTGVQPQHF. CDR3 nucleotides: TGTGCCAGCAGTTTCTCCGGGACAGGGGTCCAGCCCCAGCATTTT. V is TRBV28 and J is TRBJ1-5; TRBD1 aligns across 10 bases. Germline CDR1 is MDHEN and CDR2 is SYDVKM. J gave up 7 bases and V 3 bases, and 6 bases lay outside the gene matches. The CDR3 runs to 15 residues.

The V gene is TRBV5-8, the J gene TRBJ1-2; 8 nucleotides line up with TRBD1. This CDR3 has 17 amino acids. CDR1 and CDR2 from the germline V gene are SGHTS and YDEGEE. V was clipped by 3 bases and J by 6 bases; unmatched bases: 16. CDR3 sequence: CASSSPPTRGRGDGYTF. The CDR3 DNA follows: TGTGCCAGCAGCTCTCCCCCTACCAGGGGGCGCGGTGATGGCTACACCTTC.

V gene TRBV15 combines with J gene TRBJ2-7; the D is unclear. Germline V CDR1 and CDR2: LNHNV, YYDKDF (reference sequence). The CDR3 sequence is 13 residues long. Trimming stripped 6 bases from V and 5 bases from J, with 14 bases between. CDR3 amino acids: CATSSRLGDEQYF. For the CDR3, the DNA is TGTGCCACCAGTTCAAGGCTTGGGGACGAGCAGTACTTC.

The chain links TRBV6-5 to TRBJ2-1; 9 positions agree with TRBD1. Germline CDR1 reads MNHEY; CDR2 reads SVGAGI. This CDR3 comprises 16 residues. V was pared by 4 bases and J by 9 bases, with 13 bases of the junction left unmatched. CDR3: CASSSYGTGKNLEQFF. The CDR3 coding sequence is TGTGCCAGCAGTTCCTATGGGACAGGGAAGAATCTTGAGCAGTTCTTC.

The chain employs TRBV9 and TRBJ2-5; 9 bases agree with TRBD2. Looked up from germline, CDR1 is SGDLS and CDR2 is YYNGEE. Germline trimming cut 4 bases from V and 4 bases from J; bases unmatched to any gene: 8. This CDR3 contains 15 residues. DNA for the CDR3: TGTGCCAGCAGCCCAACAGGACTAGCGCGAGAGACCCAGTACTTC. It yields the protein CASSPTGLARETQYF.

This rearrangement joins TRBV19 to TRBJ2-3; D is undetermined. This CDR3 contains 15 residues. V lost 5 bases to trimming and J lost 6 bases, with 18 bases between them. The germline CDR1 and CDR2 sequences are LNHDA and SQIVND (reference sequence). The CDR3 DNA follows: TGTGCCAGTAGTGTGGAAGGTTCTTCACTTGATACGCAGTATTTT. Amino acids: CASSVEGSSLDTQYF. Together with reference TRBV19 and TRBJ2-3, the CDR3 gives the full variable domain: DGGITQSPKYLFRKEGQNVTLSCEQNLNHDAMYWYRQDPGQGLRLIYYSQIVNDFQKGDIAEGYSVSREKKESFPLTVTSAQKNPTAFYLCASSVEGSSLDTQYFGPGTRLTVL.

The CDR3 region is CASSPSLLHSGANVLTF. CDR3 DNA sequence: TGCGCCAGCAGCCCCAGCCTACTCCACTCTGGGGCCAACGTCCTGACTTTC. V and J are TRBV4-1 and TRBJ2-6; no firm D call. CDR1 and CDR2 from the germline V gene are MGHRA and YSYEKL. This CDR3 contains 17 residues. Trimming removed 4 bases from V and 0 bases from J, with 13 bases in between.

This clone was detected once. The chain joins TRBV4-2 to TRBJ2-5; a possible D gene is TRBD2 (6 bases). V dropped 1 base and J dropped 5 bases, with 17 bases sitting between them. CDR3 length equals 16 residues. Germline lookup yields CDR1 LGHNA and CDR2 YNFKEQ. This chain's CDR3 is CASSQASSGGVETQYF. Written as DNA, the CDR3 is TGTGCCAGCAGCCAAGCGAGTAGCGGTGGCGTCGAGACCCAGTACTTC.

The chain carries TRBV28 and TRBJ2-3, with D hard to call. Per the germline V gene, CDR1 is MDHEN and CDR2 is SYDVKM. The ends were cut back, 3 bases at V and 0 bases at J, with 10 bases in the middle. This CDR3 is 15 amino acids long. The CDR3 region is CASSFSLASTDTQYF. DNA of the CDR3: TGTGCCAGCAGTTTTAGTCTGGCAAGCACAGATACGCAGTATTTT.

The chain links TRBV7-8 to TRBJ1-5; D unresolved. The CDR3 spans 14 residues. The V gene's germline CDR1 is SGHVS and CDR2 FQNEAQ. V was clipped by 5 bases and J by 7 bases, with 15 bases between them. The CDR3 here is CASSPGRALQPQHF. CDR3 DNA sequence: TGTGCCAGCAGCCCCGGGAGAGCGTTGCAGCCCCAGCATTTT.

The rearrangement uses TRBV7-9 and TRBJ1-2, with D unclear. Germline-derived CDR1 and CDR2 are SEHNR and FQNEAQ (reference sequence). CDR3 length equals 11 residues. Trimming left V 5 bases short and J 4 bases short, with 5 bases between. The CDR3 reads CASSPAYGYTF. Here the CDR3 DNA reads TGTGCCAGCAGCCCCGCCTATGGCTACACCTTC.

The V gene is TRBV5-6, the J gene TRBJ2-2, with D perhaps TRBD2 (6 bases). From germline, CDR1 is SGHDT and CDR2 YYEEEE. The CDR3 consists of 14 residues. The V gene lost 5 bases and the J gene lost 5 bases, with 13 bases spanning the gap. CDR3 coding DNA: TGTGCCAGCAGGCCGACGGCGGGGACCGGGGAGCTGTTTTTT. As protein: CASRPTAGTGELFF.

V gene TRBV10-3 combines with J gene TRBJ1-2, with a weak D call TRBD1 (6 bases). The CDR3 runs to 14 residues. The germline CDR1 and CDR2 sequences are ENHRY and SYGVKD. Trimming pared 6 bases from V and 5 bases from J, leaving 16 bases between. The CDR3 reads CAIRKQGRPYGYTF. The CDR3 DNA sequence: TGTGCCATCAGAAAACAGGGTCGCCCTTATGGCTACACCTTC.

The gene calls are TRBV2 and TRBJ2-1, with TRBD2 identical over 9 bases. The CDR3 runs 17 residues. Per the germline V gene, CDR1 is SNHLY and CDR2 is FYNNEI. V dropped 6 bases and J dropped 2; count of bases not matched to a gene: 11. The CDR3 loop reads CASRKSTSGRPYNEQFF. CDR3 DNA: TGTGCCAGCAGGAAATCGACTAGCGGACGTCCCTACAATGAGCAGTTCTTC.

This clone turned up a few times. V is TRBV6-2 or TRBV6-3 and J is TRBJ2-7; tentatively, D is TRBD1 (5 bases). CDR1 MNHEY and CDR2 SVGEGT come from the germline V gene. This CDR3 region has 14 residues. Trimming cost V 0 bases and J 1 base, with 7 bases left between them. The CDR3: CASSYSTASYEQYF. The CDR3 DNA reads TGTGCCAGCAGTTACTCGACAGCTTCCTACGAGCAGTACTTC.

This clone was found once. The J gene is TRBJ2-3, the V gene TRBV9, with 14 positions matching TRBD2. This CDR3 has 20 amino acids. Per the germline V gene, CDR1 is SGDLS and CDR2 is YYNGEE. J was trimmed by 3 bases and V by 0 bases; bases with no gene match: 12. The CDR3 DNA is TGTGCCAGCAGCGTAGATGGTGGGACTAGCGGGAGTTTTAGAACAGATACGCAGTATTTT. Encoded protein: CASSVDGGTSGSFRTDTQYF.

The CDR3 loop reads CASMPPLAVHEQYF. The CDR3 bases are TGTGCCAGCATGCCCCCACTAGCGGTACACGAGCAGTACTTC. This chain links TRBV28 with TRBJ2-7, with TRBD2 identical over 8 bases. The germline V gene encodes CDR1 MDHEN and CDR2 SYDVKM. CDR3 length: 14 residues. V lost 7 bases to trimming and J lost 5 bases; unmatched junction nucleotides: 10. Full variable domain (outside the CDR3, taken from reference TRBV28 and TRBJ2-7): DVKVTQSSRYLVKRTGEKVFLECVQDMDHENMFWYRQDPGLGLRLIYFSYDVKMKEKGDIPEGYSVSREKKERFSLILESASTNQTSMYLCASMPPLAVHEQYFGPGTRLTVT.

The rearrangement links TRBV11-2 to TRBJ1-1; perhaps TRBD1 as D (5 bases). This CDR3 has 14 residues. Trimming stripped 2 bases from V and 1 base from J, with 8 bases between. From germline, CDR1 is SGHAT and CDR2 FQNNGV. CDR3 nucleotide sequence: TGTGCCAGCAGCTTATTGACAGAGAACACTGAAGCTTTCTTT. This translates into CASSLLTENTEAFF.

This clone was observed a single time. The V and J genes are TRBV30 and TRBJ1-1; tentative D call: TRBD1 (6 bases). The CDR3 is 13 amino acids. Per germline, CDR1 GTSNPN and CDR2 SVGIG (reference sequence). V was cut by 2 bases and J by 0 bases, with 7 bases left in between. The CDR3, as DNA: TGTGCCTGGAGTCCAGGGGTGAACACTGAAGCTTTCTTT. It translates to CAWSPGVNTEAFF.

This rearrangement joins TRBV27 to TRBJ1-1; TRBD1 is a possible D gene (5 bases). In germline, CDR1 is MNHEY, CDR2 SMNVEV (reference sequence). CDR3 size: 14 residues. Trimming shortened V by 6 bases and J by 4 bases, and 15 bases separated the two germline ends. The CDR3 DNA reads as TGTGCCAGCAGCCTCCGGGGCTCGACCACTGAAGCTTTCTTT. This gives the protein CASSLRGSTTEAFF.

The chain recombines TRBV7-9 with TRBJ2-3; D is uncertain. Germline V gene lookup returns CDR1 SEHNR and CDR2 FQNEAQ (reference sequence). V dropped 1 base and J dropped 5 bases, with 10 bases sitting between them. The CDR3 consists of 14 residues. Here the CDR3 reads CASSLDSPGDTQYF. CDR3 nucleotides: TGTGCCAGCAGCTTAGACAGCCCGGGAGATACGCAGTATTTT.

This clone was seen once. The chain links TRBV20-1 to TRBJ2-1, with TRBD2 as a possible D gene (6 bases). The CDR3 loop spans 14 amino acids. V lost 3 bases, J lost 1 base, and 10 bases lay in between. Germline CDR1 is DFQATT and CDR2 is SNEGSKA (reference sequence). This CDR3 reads CSASWRDSYNEQFF. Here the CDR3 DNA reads TGCAGTGCTAGTTGGCGGGATTCCTACAATGAGCAGTTCTTC.

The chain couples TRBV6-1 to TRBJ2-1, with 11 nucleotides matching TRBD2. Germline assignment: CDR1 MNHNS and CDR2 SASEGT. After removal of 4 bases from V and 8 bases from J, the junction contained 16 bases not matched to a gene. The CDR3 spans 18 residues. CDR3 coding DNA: TGTGCCAGCAGTGTGAAACCCACGGGACTAGCGGTCTTAGATGAGCAGTTCTTC. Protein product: CASSVKPTGLAVLDEQFF.